Following are 5 T cell receptor beta chains from one sample sequenced in a study of tumor and adjacent non-tumor tissue in lung cancer. This sample's RNA came from whole unsorted tissue. The normal lung tissue was taken more than 3 cm from the tumor edge. A modified ARM-PCR protocol with three rounds of nested PCR amplified TCRbeta. TCRdb re-called the multiplex PCR reads with MiXCR, one entry per CDR3 protein. This sample has approximately 82,000 distinct CDR3 sequences, with just over 75% found just once. The sample consisted of distant non-tumor lung tissue. The receptors stem from a man aged 70 or older with non-small cell lung cancer.

Only one count was recorded for this clonotype. The germline gene is not matched at one end of the junction; a read error may be the cause. This chain connects TRBV12-5 to TRBJ1-5; D is uncertain. Germline V gene sequence: CDR1 LGHNT, CDR2 FRNRAP. The CDR3 runs to 14 residues. CDR3 nucleotides: TGTGCTTGTGGCCTTACCGCTGGCAGTCAGTCCGAGCATTTT. Encoded protein: CACGLTAGSQSEHF.

Comments on this clonotype: One end of the junction fails to match germline, which may point to a read error. In DNA form, the CDR3 reads TGCACCGTTCTCCAGACGGGAGCCTATGCCTACATCTTC. Its translation: CTVLQTGAYAYIF. The V gene is TRBV29-1, the J gene TRBJ1-2; D unclear. Germline values: CDR1 SQVTM, CDR2 ANQGSEA. The CDR3 spans 13 residues.

The chain couples TRBV7-9 to TRBJ2-1; D remains unclear. Germline V gene sequence: CDR1 SEHNR, CDR2 FQNEAQ (reference sequence). The length of the CDR3 is 17 residues. V lost 5 bases and J 3 bases, leaving 20 bases between the germline ends. CDR3 bases: TGTGCCAGCAGCGAAGACCAGCCTCTGTATTGCTACAATGAGCAGTTCTTC. Its translation: CASSEDQPLYCYNEQFF.

Remarks on this clonotype: One end of the junction is discordant with germline, which a read error may explain. This sequence joins TRBV12-3 or TRBV12-4 and TRBJ2-3; 11 nucleotides align to TRBD2. There are 16 residues in the CDR3. Here the CDR3 DNA reads TGTGCCAGCAGTATGGGACTAGCGGCCTACACAGATACGCACCATTTT. Its translation: CASSMGLAAYTDTHHF.

This rearrangement joins TRBV29-1 to TRBJ2-5; perhaps TRBD1 as D (6 bases). V was trimmed by 6 bases and J by 14 bases, leaving 25 bases between them. In germline, CDR1 is SQVTM, CDR2 ANQGSEA. This CDR3 region has 13 residues. CDR3 sequence reads: CSVTDRFQASHYF. For the CDR3, the DNA is TGCAGCGTGACAGACAGGTTCCAAGCGAGCCATTACTTC.